A single sample is the source of the 9 T cell receptor beta chains below, sequenced in a study of blood T cells in healthy people across ages. Sample-barcoded 5' priming and a J-beta primer mix drove a second PCR of roughly 7 to 11 cycles. TCRdb called the 5' RACE reads again in MiXCR, with one record for every CDR3 protein. Here the sample spans roughly 700,000 distinct CDR3 sequences, approximately 50% being singletons. The material sequenced was blood. The origin of the receptors is a woman aged 55-75 years in good health.

This clonotype turned up a few times. The rearrangement links TRBV3-1 to TRBJ2-7; TRBD2 aligns across 11 bases. This CDR3 is 14 amino acids long. J lost 0 bases, V lost 7 bases, and 2 bases had no gene match. Germline CDR1 is LGHDT and CDR2 is YNNKEL (reference sequence). This CDR3 reads CASTTSGSSYEQYF. The CDR3 DNA reads TGTGCCAGCACCACTAGCGGGAGCTCCTACGAGCAGTACTTC.

The rearrangement uses TRBV29-1 and TRBJ2-1, with TRBD2 identical over 11 bases. The J segment lost 9 bases and the V segment lost 4 bases, leaving 5 bases of the junction unmatched. This CDR3 region has 13 residues. The germline gives CDR1 SQVTM, CDR2 ANQGSEA. The CDR3 bases are TGCAGCGTTGTTCAGACTAGCGGGACTGAGCAGTTCTTC. This translates into CSVVQTSGTEQFF.

For the CDR3, the DNA is TGTGCCAGCAGCTTTATTTTAGGGGGCCCAGAGACCCAGTACTTC. This codes for CASSFILGGPETQYF. J is TRBJ2-5 and V is TRBV5-6; TRBD1 matches at 7 bases. The junction had 8 bases not matched to a gene; V was cut back by 2 bases and J by 4 bases. Germline CDR1 SGHDT, CDR2 YYEEEE. The CDR3 consists of 15 residues.

CDR3 bases: TGCGCCAGCAATCTAGGTTTAGTTCTATACACAGATACGCAGTATTTT. Its protein product is CASNLGLVLYTDTQYF. The rearrangement joins TRBV5-1 to TRBJ2-3; D is ambiguous. Germline V gives CDR1 SGHRS, CDR2 YFSETQ. The V and J ends lost 6 bases and 2 bases respectively, with 19 bases between them. This CDR3 contains 16 residues.

The rearrangement uses TRBV12-3 or TRBV12-4 and TRBJ2-3, with D perhaps TRBD2 (5 bases). Trimming removed 2 bases at V and 1 base at J, with 10 bases between. This CDR3 spans 15 amino acids. The DNA of the CDR3 is TGTGCCAGCAGTTTAAGGGAGATCGGCACAGATACGCAGTATTTT. Amino acid sequence: CASSLREIGTDTQYF.

J is TRBJ2-1 and V is TRBV7-9; the D call may be TRBD1 or TRBD2 (5 bases each). The CDR3 extends over 15 amino acids. The germline V and J ends were trimmed by 5 bases and 6 bases, with 17 bases remaining between them. Germline CDR1 and CDR2: SEHNR and FQNEAQ (reference sequence). CDR3 nucleotide sequence: TGTGCCAGCAGCCCTACCGGGACCCGAGGCAATGAGCAGTTCTTC. This encodes CASSPTGTRGNEQFF.

The table lists this clonotype with a count of one. The chain is built from TRBV6-6 and TRBJ2-5; a possible D gene is TRBD1 (5 bases). Gene TRBJ2-4 matches the end of the DNA better, so the J call may be wrong. Germline assignment: CDR1 MNHNY and CDR2 SVGAGI (reference sequence). The CDR3 has 15 residues. The DNA for the CDR3 is TGTGCCAGCAGTCGCCCCAGGGATCCCCAAAACATTCAGTACTTC. The encoded protein is CASSRPRDPQNIQYF.

The genes are TRBV28 and TRBJ1-4; D unclear. CDR1 and CDR2 (germline): MDHEN, SYDVKM. The length of the CDR3 is 15 residues. Trimming left V 7 bases short and J 3 bases short, with 15 bases between. The DNA for the CDR3 is TGTGCCAGCACCCCCTCCGGGTTGTCTAATGAAAAACTGTTTTTT. Protein sequence: CASTPSGLSNEKLFF.

This clonotype occurred a few times. This sequence joins TRBV20-1 and TRBJ2-3; D is undetermined. This CDR3 is 11 amino acids long. V lost 3 bases to trimming and J lost 9 bases, with 10 bases between them. The germline V gene has CDR1 DFQATT and CDR2 SNEGSKA (reference sequence). The CDR3 reads CSASSSSTQYF. CDR3 DNA sequence: TGCAGTGCTAGTTCCAGCAGCACGCAGTATTTT.